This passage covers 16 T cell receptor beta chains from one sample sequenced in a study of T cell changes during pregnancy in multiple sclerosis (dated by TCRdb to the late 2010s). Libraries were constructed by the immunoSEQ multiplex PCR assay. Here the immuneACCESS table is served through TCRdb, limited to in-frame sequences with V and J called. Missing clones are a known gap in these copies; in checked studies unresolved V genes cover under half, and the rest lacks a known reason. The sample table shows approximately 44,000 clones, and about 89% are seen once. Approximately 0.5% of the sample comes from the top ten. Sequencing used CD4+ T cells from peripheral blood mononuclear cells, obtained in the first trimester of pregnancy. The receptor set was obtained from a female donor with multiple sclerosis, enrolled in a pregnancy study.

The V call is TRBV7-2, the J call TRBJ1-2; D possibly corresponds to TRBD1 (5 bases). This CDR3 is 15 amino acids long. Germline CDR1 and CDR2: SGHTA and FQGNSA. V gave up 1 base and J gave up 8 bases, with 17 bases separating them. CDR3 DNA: TGTGCCAGCAGCTTAGATAGGTGGTCGGGGGGAGGCTACACCTTC. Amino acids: CASSLDRWSGGGYTF.

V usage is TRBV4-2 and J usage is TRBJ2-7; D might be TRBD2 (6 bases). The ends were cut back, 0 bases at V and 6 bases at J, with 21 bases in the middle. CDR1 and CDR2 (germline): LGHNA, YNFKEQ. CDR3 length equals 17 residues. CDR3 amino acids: CASSQEVGRGLNREQYF. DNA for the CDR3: TGTGCCAGCAGCCAAGAGGTGGGTCGGGGACTGAACCGCGAGCAGTACTTC.

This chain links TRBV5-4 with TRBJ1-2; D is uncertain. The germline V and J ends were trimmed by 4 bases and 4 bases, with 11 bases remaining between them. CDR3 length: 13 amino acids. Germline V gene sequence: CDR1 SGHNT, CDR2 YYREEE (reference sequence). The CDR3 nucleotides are TGTGCCAGCAGCCCCCGGGGTTCCTATGGCTACACCTTC. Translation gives CASSPRGSYGYTF.

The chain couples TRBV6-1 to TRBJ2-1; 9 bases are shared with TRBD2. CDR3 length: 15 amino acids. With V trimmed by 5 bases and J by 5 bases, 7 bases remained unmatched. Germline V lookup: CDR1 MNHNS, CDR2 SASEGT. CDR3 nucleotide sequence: TGTGCCAGCAGTCCTATAGCGGGAGTGGACAATGAGCAGTTCTTC. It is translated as CASSPIAGVDNEQFF.

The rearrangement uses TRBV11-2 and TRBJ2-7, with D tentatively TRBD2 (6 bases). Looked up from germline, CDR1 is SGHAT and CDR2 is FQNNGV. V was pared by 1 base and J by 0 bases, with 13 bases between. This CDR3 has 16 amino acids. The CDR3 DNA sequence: TGTGCCAGCAGCTTAGTGGGAGGTAGCGCCTCCTACGAGCAGTACTTC. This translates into CASSLVGGSASYEQYF.

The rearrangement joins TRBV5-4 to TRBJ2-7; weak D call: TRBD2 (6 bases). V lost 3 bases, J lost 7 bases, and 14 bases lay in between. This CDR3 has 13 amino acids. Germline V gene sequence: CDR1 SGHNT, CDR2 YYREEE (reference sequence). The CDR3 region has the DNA TGTGCCAGCAGCTCCCCCGGGGCGGGAGAGCAGTACTTC. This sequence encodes CASSSPGAGEQYF.

Here the CDR3 DNA reads TGTGCCAGCAGTCCTCCAGGGACAGGGGCTCGGGAAGCTTTCTTT. It encodes CASSPPGTGAREAFF. The chain joins TRBV28 to TRBJ1-1, with 10 nucleotides matching TRBD1. CDR1 is MDHEN and CDR2 is SYDVKM in the germline V gene. J lost 8 bases, V lost 5 bases, and 11 bases had no gene match. This CDR3 is built from 15 residues.

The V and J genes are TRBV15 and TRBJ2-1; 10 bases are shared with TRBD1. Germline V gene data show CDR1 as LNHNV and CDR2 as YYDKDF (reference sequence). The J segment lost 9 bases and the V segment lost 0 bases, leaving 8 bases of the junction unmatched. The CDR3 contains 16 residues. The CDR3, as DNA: TGTGCCACCAGCAGAGATCGGACAGGGGGACGAGGTGAGCAGTTCTTC. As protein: CATSRDRTGGRGEQFF.

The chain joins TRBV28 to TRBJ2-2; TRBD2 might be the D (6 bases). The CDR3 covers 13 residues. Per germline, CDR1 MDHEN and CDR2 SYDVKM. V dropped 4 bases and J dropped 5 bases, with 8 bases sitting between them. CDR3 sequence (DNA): TGTGCCAGCAGTTGGCGGGGAACCGGGGAGCTGTTTTTT. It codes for CASSWRGTGELFF.

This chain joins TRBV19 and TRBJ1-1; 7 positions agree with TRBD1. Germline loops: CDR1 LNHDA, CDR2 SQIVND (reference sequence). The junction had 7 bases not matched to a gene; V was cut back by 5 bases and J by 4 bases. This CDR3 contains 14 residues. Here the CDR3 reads CASSVRQGGTEAFF. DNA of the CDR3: TGTGCCAGTAGTGTACGACAGGGAGGCACTGAAGCTTTCTTT.

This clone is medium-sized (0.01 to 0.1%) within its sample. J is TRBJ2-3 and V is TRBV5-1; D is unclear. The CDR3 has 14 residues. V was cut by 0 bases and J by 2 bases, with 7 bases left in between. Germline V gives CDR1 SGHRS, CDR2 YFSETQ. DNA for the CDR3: TGCGCCAGCAGCTTGGACCAGAACACAGATACGCAGTATTTT. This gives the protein CASSLDQNTDTQYF.

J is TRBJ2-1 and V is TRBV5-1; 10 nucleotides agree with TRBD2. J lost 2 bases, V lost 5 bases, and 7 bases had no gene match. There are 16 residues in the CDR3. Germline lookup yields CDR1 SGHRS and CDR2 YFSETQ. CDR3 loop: CASSKSTSGTYNEQFF. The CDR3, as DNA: TGCGCCAGCAGTAAGTCCACTAGCGGGACCTACAATGAGCAGTTCTTC.

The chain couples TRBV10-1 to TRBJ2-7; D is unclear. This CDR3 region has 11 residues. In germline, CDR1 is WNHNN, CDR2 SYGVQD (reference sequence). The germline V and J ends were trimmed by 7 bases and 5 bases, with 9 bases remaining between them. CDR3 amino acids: CASNSGDEQYF. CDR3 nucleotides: TGCGCCAGCAACTCAGGCGACGAGCAGTACTTC.

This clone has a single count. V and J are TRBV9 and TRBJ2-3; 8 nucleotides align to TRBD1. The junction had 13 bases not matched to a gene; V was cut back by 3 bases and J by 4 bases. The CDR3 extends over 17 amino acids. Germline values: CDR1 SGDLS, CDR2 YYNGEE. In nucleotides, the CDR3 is TGTGCCAGCAGCGCAAGCAGGGGGCCGATTAGTGCAGATACGCAGTATTTT. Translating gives CASSASRGPISADTQYF. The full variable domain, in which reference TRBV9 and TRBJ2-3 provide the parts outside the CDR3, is DSGVTQTPKHLITATGQRVTLRCSPRSGDLSVYWYQQSLDQGLQFLIQYYNGEERAKGNILERFSAQQFPDLHSELNLSSLELGDSALYFCASSASRGPISADTQYFGPGTRLTVL.

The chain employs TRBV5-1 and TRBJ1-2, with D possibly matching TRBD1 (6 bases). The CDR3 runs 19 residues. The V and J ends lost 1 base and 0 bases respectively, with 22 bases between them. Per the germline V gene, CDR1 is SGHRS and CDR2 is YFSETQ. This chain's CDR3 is CASSLYAWDTPGTNYGYTF. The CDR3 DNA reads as TGCGCCAGCAGCTTGTATGCCTGGGACACCCCTGGGACTAACTATGGCTACACCTTC.

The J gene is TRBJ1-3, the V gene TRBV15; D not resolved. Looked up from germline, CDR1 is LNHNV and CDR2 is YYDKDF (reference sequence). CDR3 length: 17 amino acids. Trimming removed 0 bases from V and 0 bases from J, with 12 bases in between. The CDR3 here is CATSRDWRHGSGNTIYF. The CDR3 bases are TGTGCCACCAGCAGAGACTGGAGGCACGGCTCTGGAAACACCATATATTTT. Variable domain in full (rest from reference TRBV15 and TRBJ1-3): DAMVIQNPRYQVTQFGKPVTLSCSQTLNHNVMYWYQQKSSQAPKLLFHYYDKDFNNEADTPDNFQSRRPNTSFCFLDIRSPGLGDTAMYLCATSRDWRHGSGNTIYFGEGSWLTVV.